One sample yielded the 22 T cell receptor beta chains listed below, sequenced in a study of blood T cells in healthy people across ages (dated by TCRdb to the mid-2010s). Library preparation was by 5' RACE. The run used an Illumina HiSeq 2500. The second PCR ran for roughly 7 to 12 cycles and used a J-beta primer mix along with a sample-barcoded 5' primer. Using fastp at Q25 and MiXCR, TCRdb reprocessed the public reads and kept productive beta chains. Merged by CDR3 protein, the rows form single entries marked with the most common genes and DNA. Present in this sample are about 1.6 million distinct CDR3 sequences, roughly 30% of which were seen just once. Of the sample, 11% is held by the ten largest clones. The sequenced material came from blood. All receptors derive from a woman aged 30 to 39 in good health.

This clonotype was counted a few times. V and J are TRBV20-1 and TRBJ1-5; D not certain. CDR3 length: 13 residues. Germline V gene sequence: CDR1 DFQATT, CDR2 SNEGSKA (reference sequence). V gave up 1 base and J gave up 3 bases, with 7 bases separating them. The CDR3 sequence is CSARGRDNQPQHF. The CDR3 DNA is TGCAGTGCTAGAGGTCGGGACAATCAGCCCCAGCATTTT.

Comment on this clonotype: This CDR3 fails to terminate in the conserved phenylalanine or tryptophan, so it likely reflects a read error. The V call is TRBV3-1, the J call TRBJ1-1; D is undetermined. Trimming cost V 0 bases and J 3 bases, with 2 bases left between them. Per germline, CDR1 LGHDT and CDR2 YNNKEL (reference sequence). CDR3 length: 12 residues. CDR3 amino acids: CASSQEYTEAFC. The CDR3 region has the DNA TGTGCCAGCAGCCAAGAGTACACTGAAGCTTTCTGT.

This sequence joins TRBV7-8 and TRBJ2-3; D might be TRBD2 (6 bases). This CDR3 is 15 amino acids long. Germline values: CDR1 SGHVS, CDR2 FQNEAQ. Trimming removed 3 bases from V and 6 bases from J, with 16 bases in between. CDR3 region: CASSLNGGTGDTQYF. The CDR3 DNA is TGTGCCAGCAGCTTGAATGGCGGGACTGGGGATACGCAGTATTTT.

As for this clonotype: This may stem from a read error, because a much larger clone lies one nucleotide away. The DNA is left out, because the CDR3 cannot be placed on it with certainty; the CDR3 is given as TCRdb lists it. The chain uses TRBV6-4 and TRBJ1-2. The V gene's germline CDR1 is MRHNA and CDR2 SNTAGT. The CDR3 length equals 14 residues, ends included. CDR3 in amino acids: CAKTRLNLNYGCTF.

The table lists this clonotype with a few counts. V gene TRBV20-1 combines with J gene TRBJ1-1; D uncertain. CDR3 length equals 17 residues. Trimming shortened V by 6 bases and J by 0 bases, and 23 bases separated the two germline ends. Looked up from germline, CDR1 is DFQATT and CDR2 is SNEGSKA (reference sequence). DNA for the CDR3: TGCAGTGCCTCGCAGGTGTCCCCCCTACTACTGAACACTGAAGCTTTCTTT. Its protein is CSASQVSPLLLNTEAFF.

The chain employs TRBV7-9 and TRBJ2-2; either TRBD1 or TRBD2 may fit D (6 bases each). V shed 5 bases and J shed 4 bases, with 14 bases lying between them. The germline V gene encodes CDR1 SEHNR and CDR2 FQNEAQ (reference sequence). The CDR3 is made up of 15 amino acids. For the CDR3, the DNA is TGTGCCAGCAGCCCCCACGGGGGCAGCACCGGGGAGCTGTTTTTT. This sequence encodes CASSPHGGSTGELFF.

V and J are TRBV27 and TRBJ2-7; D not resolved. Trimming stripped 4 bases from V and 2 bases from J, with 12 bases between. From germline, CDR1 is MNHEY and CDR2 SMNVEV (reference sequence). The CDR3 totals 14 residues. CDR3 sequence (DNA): TGTGCCAGCAGTTGGGTCCCAGGCGCCTACGAGCAGTACTTC. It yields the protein CASSWVPGAYEQYF.

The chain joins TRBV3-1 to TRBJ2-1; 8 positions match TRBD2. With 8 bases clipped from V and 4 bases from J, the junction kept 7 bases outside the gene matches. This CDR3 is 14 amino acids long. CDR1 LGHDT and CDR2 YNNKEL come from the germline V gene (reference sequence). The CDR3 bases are TGTGCCAGCCGCTCTAGCGGGTTATACAATGAGCAGTTCTTC. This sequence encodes CASRSSGLYNEQFF.

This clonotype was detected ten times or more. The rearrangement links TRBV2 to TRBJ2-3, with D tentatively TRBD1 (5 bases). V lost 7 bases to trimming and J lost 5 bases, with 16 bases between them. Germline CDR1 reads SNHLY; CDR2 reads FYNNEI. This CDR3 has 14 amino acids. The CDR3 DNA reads TGTGCCAGCATGGGGTGGGGCTCGGGAGATACGCAGTATTTT. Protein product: CASMGWGSGDTQYF.

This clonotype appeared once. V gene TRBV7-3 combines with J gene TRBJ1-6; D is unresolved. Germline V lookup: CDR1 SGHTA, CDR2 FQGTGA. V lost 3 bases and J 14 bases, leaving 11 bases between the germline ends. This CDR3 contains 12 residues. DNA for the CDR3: TGTGCCAGCAGCTTGGACGGGAAAGCCCTCCACTTT. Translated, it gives CASSLDGKALHF.

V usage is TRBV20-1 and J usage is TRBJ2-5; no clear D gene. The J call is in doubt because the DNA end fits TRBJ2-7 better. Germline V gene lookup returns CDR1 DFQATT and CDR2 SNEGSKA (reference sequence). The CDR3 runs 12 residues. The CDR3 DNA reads TGCAGTGCTCGAATGGTGGGCTACGAGCAGTACTTC. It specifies CSARMVGYEQYF.

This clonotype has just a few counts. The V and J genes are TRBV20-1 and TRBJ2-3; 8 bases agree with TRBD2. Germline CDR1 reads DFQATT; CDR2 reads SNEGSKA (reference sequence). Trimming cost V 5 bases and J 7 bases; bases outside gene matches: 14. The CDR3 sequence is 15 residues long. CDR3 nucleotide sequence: TGCAGTGCTCATAAACTAGCGGCAGTCATGCATACGCAGTATTTT. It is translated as CSAHKLAAVMHTQYF.

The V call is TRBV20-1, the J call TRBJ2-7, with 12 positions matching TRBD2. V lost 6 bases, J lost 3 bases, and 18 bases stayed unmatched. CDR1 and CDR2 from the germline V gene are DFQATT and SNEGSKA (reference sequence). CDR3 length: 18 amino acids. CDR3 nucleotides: TGCAGTGCCTGGGATTCCGAACCGAGACTAGCGGGAGTCTACGAGCAGTACTTC. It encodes CSAWDSEPRLAGVYEQYF.

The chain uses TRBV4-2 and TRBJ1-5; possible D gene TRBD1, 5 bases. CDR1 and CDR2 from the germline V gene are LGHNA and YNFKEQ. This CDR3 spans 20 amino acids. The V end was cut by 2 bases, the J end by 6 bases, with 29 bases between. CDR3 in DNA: TGTGCCAGCAGCCAATTCGCATCACAAAGAGACAGTGTGGGGATTCAGCCCCAGCATTTT. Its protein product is CASSQFASQRDSVGIQPQHF.

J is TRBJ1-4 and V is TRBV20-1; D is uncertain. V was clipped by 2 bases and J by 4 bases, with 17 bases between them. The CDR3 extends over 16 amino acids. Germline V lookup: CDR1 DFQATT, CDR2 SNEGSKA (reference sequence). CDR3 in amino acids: CSARSMGGEINEKLFF. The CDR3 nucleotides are TGCAGTGCTAGAAGTATGGGCGGGGAGATTAATGAAAAACTGTTTTTT.

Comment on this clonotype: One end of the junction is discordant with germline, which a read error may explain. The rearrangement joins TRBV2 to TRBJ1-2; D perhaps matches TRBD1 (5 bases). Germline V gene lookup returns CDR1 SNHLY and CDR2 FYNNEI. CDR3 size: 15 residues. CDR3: CASTRYGAPAQGCTF. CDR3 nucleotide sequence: TGTGCCAGCACTCGCTACGGGGCTCCTGCACAAGGCTGCACCTTC.

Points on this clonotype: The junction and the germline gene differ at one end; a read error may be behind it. CDR3 residues: CASKRAGHSSYDEQFF. CDR3 nucleotide sequence: TGTGCCAGTAAGCGGGCGGGCCACAGCTCCTACGATGAGCAGTTCTTC. This chain links TRBV19 with TRBJ2-1; the D gene is possibly TRBD2 (6 bases). Germline loops: CDR1 LNHDA, CDR2 SQIVND (reference sequence). The CDR3 has 16 amino acids.

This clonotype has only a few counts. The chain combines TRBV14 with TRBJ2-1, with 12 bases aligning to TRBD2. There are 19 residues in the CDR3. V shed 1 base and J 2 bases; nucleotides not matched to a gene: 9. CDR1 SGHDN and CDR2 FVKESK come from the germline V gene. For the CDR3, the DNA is TGTGCCAGCAGCCAAGTGGCGTCTAGCGGGAGGGCCGCCTACAATGAGCAGTTCTTC. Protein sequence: CASSQVASSGRAAYNEQFF.

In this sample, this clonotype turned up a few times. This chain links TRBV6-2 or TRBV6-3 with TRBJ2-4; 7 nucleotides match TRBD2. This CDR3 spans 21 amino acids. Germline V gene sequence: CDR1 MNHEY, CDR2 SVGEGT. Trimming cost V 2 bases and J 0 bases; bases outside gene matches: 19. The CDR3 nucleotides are TGTGCCAGCAGTTACCGGCCTAGCGGAAGGGTTAAGCCACTAGCCAAAAACATTCAGTACTTC. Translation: CASSYRPSGRVKPLAKNIQYF.

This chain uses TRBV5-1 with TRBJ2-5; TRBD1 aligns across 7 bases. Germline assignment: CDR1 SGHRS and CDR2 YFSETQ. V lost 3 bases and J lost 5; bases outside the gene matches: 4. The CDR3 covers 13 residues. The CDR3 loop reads CASSYKTGETQYF. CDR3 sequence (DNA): TGCGCCAGCAGCTATAAGACAGGGGAGACCCAGTACTTC.

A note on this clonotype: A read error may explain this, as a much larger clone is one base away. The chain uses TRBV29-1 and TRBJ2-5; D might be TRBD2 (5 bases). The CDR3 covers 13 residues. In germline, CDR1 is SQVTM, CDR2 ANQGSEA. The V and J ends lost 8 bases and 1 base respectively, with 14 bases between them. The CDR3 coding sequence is TGCAGCCTCAGAGGGTGTTCCCAAGAGACCCAGTACTTC. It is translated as CSLRGCSQETQYF. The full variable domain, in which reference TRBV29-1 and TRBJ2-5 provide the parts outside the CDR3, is SAVISQKPSRDICQRGTSLTIQCQVDSQVTMMFWYRQQPGQSLTLIATANQGSEATYESGFVIDKFPISRPNLTFSTLTVSNMSPEDSSIYLCSLRGCSQETQYFGPGTRLLVL.

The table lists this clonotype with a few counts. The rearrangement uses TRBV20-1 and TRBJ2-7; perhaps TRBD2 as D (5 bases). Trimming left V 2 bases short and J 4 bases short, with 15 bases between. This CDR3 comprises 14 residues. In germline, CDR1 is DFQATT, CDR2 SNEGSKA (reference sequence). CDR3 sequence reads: CSARRDRDWYEQYF. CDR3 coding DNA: TGCAGTGCTAGACGGGATCGGGATTGGTACGAGCAGTACTTC.